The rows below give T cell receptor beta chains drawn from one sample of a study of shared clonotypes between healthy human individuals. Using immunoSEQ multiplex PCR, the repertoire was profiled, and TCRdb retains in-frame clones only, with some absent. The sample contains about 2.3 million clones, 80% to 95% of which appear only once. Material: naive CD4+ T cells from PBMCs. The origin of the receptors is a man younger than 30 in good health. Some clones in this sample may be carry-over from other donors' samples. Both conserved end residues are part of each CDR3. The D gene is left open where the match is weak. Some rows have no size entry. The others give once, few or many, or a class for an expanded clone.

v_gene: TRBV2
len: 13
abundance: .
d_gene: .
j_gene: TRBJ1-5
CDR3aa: CASDPEGYQPQHF
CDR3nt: TGTGCCAGCGATCCTGAGGGGTATCAGCCCCAGCATTTT

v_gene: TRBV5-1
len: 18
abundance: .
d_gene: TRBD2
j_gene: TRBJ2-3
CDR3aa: CASSLGLAGGPVADTQYF
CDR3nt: TGCGCCAGCAGCTTGGGACTAGCGGGAGGGCCGGTCGCAGATACGCAGTATTTT

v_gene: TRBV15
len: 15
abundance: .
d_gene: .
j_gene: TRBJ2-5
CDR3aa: CATSRDSAGQETQYF
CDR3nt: TGTGCCACCAGCAGAGATTCAGCGGGCCAAGAGACCCAGTACTTC

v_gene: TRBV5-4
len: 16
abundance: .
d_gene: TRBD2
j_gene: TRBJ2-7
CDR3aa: CASSPTGGVKAYEQYF
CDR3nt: TGTGCCAGCAGCCCGACTGGGGGGGTAAAGGCCTACGAGCAGTACTTC

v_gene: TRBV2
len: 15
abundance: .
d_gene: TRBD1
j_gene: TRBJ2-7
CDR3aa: CASSKGQGATYEQYF
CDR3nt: TGTGCCAGCAGTAAGGGACAGGGGGCCACCTACGAGCAGTACTTC

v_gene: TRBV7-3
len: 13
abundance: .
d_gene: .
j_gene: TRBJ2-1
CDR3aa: CASSPNLYNEQFF
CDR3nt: TGTGCCAGCAGCCCGAACCTGTACAATGAGCAGTTCTTC

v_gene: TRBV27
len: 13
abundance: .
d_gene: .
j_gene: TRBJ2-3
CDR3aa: CASRPSERDTQYF
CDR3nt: TGTGCCAGCCGCCCTAGCGAAAGAGATACGCAGTATTTT

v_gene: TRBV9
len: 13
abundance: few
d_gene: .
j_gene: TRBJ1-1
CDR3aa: CASSLGGDTEAFF
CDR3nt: TGTGCCAGCAGCCTTGGGGGGGACACTGAAGCTTTCTTT

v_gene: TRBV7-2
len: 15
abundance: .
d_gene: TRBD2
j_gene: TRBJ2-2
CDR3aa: CASSPPGLATGELFF
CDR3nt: TGTGCCAGCAGCCCCCCGGGACTAGCAACCGGGGAGCTGTTTTTT

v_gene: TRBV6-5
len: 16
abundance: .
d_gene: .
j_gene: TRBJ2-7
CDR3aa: CASSYGTSFLPYEQYF
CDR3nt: TGTGCCAGCAGTTACGGCACTAGCTTCCTGCCCTACGAGCAGTACTTC

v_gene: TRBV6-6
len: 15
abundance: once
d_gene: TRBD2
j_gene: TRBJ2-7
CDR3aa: CASSYHQRGSYEQYF
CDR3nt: TGTGCCAGCAGTTACCACCAGCGGGGCTCCTACGAGCAGTACTTC

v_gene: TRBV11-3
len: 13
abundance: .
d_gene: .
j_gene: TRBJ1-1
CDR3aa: CASSLGGNTEAFF
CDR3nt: TGTGCCAGCAGCTTGGGCGGGAACACTGAAGCTTTCTTT

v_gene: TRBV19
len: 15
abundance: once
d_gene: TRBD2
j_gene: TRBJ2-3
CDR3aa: CASSLLAGVVDTQYF
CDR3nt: TGTGCCAGTAGTCTCTTAGCGGGGGTGGTAGATACGCAGTATTTT